This T cell receptor (beta chain) stems from a study of blood T cell repertoires in COVID-19. Looking at the study overall: PBMCs, B-cell-depleted T cells, or T cells provided the cDNA or gDNA that made up the material.

In this sample, this clone turned up once. CDR1 is GTSNPN, CDR2 SVGIG, per germline (reference sequence). The CDR3 has 13 amino acids. With 4 bases removed from V and 0 bases from J, the gap between germline ends came to 7 bases. Assay used: immunoSEQ multiplex PCR; TCRdb lists only in-frame clones, some missing. Of roughly 250,000 clones in the sample, around 88% were seen once. Participants were placed into cohorts based on the clinical history they reported. This chain uses TRBV30 with TRBJ1-5; D is unclear. Sequencing input: PBMCs or T cells enriched from blood (not recorded which). This clonotype originated in a woman aged 40 to 50 with acute COVID-19. The CDR3 bases are TGTGCCTGGAATGGCGGTAGCAATCAGCCCCAGCATTTT. Its translation is CAWNGGSNQPQHF.